This T cell receptor beta chain is drawn from a study of identical twins. Broader study findings: These conclusions were based on statistical analysis (cross-sectional, not following the same donors).

The cDNA had a unique molecular identifier and a template-switch universal primer site. TCRdb reprocessed the 5' RACE reads via MiXCR and lists one record per CDR3 protein. Of hundreds of thousands of distinct CDR3 sequences listed, about 24% are singletons. This clonotype was observed a few times. Its antigen is not known. Germline CDR1 is MRHNA and CDR2 is SNTAGT. V lost 5 bases, J lost 5 bases, and 14 bases lay in between. This CDR3 comprises 14 residues. These same data were also listed under a study on T cells expressing NK-cell markers. That paper notes: Sorted CD3+CD56-NKG2C+, CD3+CD56+NKG2C+ and CD3+CD56+NKG2C- T cells supplied the TCR beta repertoires. Sorting was restricted to alpha-beta TCR T cells by an anti-gamma-delta TCR antibody in several experiments.

Input material: CD4+ T cells sorted from blood. The TCR sequence derives from a young woman in good health. This sequence joins TRBV6-4 and TRBJ2-3; possibly TRBD2 for D (5 bases). The CDR3 DNA reads TGTGCCAGCAGTTTGGAGGCCCGCGGAGATACGCAGTATTTT. This encodes CASSLEARGDTQYF.